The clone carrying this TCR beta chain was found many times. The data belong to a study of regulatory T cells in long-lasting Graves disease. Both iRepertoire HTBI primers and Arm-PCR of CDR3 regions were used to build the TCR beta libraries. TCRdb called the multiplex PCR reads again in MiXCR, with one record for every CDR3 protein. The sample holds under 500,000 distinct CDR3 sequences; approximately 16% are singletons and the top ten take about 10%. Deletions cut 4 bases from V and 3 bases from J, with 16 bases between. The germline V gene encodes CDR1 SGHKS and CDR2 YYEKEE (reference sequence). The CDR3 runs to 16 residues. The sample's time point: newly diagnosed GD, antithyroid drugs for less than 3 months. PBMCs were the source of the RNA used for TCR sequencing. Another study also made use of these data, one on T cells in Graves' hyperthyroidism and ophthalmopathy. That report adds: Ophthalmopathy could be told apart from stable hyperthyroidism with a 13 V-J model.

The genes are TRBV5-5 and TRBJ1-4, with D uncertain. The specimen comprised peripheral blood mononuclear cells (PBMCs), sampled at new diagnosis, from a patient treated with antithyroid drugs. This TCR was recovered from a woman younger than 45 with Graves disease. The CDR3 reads CASSMDFTWANEKLFF. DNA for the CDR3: TGTGCCAGCAGCATGGACTTTACCTGGGCTAATGAAAAACTGTTTTTT.